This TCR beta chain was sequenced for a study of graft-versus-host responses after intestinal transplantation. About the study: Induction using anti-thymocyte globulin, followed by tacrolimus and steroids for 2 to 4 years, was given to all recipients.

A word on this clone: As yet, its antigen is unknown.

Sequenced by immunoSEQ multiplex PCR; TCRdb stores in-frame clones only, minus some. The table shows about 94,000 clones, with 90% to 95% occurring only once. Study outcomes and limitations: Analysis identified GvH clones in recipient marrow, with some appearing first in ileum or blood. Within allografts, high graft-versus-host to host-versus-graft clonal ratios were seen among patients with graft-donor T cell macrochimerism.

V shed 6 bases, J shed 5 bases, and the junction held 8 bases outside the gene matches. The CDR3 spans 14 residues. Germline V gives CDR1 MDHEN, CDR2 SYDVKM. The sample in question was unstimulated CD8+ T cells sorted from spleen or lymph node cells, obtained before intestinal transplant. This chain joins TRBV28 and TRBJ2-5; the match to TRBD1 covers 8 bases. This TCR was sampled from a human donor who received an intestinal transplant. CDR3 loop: CASSPPGGIETQYF. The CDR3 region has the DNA TGTGCCAGCAGCCCCCCAGGGGGCATCGAGACCCAGTACTTC.